This record covers a single TCR beta chain. Antigen: not known. This entry comes from a study of blood T cells in healthy people across ages. Study context: There was about one barcoded beta molecule captured by template switching per two T cells.

A sample-barcoded 5' primer and a J-beta primer mix were used in a second PCR of about 7 to 12 cycles. Tagging of each cDNA molecule was performed by a template-switch adaptor with 12 random nucleotides. Each CDR3 protein is one row after TCRdb ran MiXCR on the 5' RACE reads. This sample has approximately 2,000,000 distinct CDR3 sequences, with about 39% found just once. The CDR3 runs 15 residues. V was trimmed by 0 bases and J by 2 bases, leaving 10 bases between them. CDR1 is SGHTA and CDR2 is FQGNSA in the germline V gene. Overall study results and limits: Naive and antigen-experienced cells could not be conclusively compared, given unsorted PBMCs.

The TCR originated in a human donor in good health. V and J are TRBV7-2 and TRBJ1-2; unclear D gene. Sequencing was carried out using blood. DNA for the CDR3: TGTGCCAGCAGCTTAGCGCTGAACAGAAACTATGGCTACACCTTC. Translated: CASSLALNRNYGYTF.